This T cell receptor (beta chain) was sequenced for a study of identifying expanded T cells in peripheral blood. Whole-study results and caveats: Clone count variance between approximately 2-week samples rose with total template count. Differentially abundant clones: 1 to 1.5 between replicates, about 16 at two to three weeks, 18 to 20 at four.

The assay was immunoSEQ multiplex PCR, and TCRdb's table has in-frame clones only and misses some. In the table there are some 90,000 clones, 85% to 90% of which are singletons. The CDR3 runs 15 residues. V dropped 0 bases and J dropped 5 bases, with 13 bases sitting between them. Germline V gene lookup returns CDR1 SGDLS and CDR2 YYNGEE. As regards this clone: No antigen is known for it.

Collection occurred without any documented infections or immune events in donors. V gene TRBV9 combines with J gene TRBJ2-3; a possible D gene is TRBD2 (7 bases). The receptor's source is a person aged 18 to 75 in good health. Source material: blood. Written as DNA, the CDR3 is TGTGCCAGCAGCGTAGCGGGGGGCGCCGTAGATACGCAGTATTTT. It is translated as CASSVAGGAVDTQYF.